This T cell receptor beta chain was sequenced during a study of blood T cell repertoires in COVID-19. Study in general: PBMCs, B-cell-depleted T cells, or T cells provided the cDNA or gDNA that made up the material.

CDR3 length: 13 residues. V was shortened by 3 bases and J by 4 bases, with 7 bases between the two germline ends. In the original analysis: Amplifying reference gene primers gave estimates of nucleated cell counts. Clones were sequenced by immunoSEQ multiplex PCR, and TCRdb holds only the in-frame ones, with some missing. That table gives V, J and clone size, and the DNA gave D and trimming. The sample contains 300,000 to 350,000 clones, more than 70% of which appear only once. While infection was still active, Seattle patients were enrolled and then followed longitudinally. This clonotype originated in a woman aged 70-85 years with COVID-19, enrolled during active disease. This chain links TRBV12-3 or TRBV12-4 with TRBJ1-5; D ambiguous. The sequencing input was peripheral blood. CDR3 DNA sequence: TGTGCCAGCAGTTTGCCGGTTAATCAGCCCCAGCATTTT. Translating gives CASSLPVNQPQHF.